The clone carrying this TCR beta chain has only one observation. This specimen belongs to a study of blood T cell repertoires in COVID-19. About the research overall: From the United States, Italy and Spain came samples of acute and convalescent COVID-19.

The CDR3 extends over 15 amino acids. Germline CDR1 SGHRS, CDR2 YFSETQ. V lost 2 bases, J lost 8 bases, and 5 bases stayed unmatched. Assay used: immunoSEQ multiplex PCR; TCRdb lists only in-frame clones, some missing. The data show roughly 240,000 clones, with 80% to 90% seen just once and about 3.8% held by the top ten. The participants were between about 18 and 89 years old and came from under 25 US areas. In assigning cohorts, the study relied on participant-reported clinical history. The rearrangement uses TRBV5-1 and TRBJ1-6; 9 positions match TRBD1. The sample consisted of PBMCs or T cells enriched from blood (not recorded which). The receptor was derived from a woman aged 40 to 55 who had been exposed to COVID-19. CDR3: CASSFRQGDYSPLHF. The DNA for the CDR3 is TGCGCCAGCAGCTTCAGACAGGGGGACTATTCACCCCTCCACTTT.